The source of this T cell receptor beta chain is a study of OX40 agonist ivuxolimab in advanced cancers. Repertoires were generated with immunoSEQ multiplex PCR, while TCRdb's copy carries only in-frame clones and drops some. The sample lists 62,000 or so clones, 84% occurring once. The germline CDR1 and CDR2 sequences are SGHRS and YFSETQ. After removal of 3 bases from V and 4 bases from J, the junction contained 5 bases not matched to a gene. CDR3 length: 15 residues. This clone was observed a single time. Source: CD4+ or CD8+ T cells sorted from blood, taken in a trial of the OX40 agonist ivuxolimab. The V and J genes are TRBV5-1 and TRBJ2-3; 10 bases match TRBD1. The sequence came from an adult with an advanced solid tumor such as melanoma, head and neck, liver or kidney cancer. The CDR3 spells CASSSLTGGPDTQYF. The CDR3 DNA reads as TGCGCCAGCAGCTCCCTGACAGGGGGCCCAGATACGCAGTATTTT.